A selection of T cell receptor beta chains follows, all from one sample in a study of control samples from healthy donors and cancer patients. The table came from immunoSEQ multiplex PCR; TCRdb's copy has only in-frame clones and leaves some out. There are roughly 150,000 clones in the sample; more than 85% occur only once, and less than 0.75% lies in the top ten. Material: blood. The receptors stem from a woman in her twenties or thirties in good health. The CDR3 runs from the conserved cysteine through the conserved F or W. The order of the fields is V gene, J gene, D gene, clone size, CDR3 DNA, CDR3 protein. A D gene is named only where the DNA matches it firmly. For some rows the clone size is stated as once, few or many, or as a class when expanded; others skip it.

V: TRBV18
J: TRBJ2-7
D: TRBD2
size: -
DNA: TGTGCCAGCTCACTTTTCCCAGGGACTACCGGCTACGAGCAGTACTTC
CDR3: CASSLFPGTTGYEQYF

V: TRBV2
J: TRBJ2-3
D: TRBD2
size: -
DNA: TGTGCCAGCAGTGCTGGACTAGCGGGAGGGACAGATACGCAGTATTTT
CDR3: CASSAGLAGGTDTQYF

V: TRBV7-2
J: TRBJ1-3
D: -
size: -
DNA: TGTGCCAGCAGCTTCCCTGGAAACACCATATATTTT
CDR3: CASSFPGNTIYF

V: TRBV24-1
J: TRBJ1-5
D: -
size: -
DNA: TGTGCCACCAGTGGGGGCGGAGGGCGCCCTCCTTTTTTCAATCAGCCCCAGCATTTT
CDR3: CATSGGGGRPPFFNQPQHF

V: TRBV27
J: TRBJ1-5
D: -
size: -
DNA: TGTGCCAGCAGTTCCACAGGGTATAGCAATCAGCCCCAGCATTTT
CDR3: CASSSTGYSNQPQHF

V: TRBV10-2
J: TRBJ2-2
D: -
size: -
DNA: TGCGCCAGCAGTGAGTCGAGTTGGAGGAACACCGGGGAGCTGTTTTTT
CDR3: CASSESSWRNTGELFF

V: TRBV29-1
J: TRBJ2-1
D: TRBD2
size: -
DNA: TGCAGCGTTGCCCCTAGCGGGAGGGCCAATGAGCAGTTCTTC
CDR3: CSVAPSGRANEQFF

V: TRBV5-6
J: TRBJ1-5
D: TRBD1
size: -
DNA: TGTGCCAGCAGCCTTAGGGGACAGACCCTTAGCAATCAGCCCCAGCATTTT
CDR3: CASSLRGQTLSNQPQHF

V: TRBV3-1/TRBV3-2
J: TRBJ2-1
D: -
size: -
DNA: TGTGCCAGCAGCCCGCAGAGCGGCTCCTACAATGAGCAGTTCTTC
CDR3: CASSPQSGSYNEQFF

V: TRBV4-1
J: TRBJ2-5
D: -
size: -
DNA: TGCGCCAGCAGCCAAGTCGCGAGGATAGCTGAAGAGACCCAGTACTTC
CDR3: CASSQVARIAEETQYF

V: TRBV11-2
J: TRBJ2-5
D: -
size: -
DNA: TGTGCCAGCAGCTCGGTAGAGACCCAGTACTTC
CDR3: CASSSVETQYF

V: TRBV28
J: TRBJ2-7
D: TRBD2
size: -
DNA: TGTGCCAGCCTTGGACTAGCGGGAGCCTACGAGCAGTACTTC
CDR3: CASLGLAGAYEQYF

V: TRBV5-6
J: TRBJ1-2
D: -
size: -
DNA: TGTGCCAGCAGCCCACAGGAGAACTATGGCTACACCTTC
CDR3: CASSPQENYGYTF

V: TRBV10-3
J: TRBJ1-5
D: TRBD1
size: -
DNA: TGTGCCATCAGTTGGGACAGGGGCCCGAATCAGCCCCAGCATTTT
CDR3: CAISWDRGPNQPQHF

V: TRBV27
J: TRBJ1-2
D: -
size: -
DNA: TGTGCCAGCAGCCCTGAGGGCGGGGAGGACACCTTC
CDR3: CASSPEGGEDTF

V: TRBV6-1
J: TRBJ2-5
D: TRBD2
size: -
DNA: TGTGCCAGCAGTGTACTAGCGGGAGTAGGGAGGGAGACCCAGTACTTC
CDR3: CASSVLAGVGRETQYF

V: TRBV7-3
J: TRBJ2-1
D: -
size: -
DNA: TGTGCCAGCAGCTTACCCCCCGTCGATGAGCAGTTCTTC
CDR3: CASSLPPVDEQFF

V: TRBV20-1
J: TRBJ2-3
D: TRBD2
size: -
DNA: TGCAGTGCTAGTAAGACTAGCGGGGGCTTCACAGATACGCAGTATTTT
CDR3: CSASKTSGGFTDTQYF

V: TRBV6-4
J: TRBJ2-1
D: -
size: -
DNA: TGTGCCAGCAGTCCCTCGGGGCTAGGCTGGGAAGAGCAGTTCTTC
CDR3: CASSPSGLGWEEQFF

V: TRBV28
J: TRBJ2-7
D: TRBD2
size: once
DNA: TGTGCCACCAAACTAGCGTTCGAGCAGTACTTC
CDR3: CATKLAFEQYF

V: TRBV19
J: TRBJ2-5
D: -
size: -
DNA: TGTGCCAGTAGCAACAGGGTAACAGAGACCCAGTACTTC
CDR3: CASSNRVTETQYF

V: TRBV19
J: TRBJ2-2
D: -
size: -
DNA: TGTGCCAGTAGTATAGACAGTCTGCCTGGCACCGGGGAGCTGTTTTTT
CDR3: CASSIDSLPGTGELFF

V: TRBV5-4
J: TRBJ2-3
D: -
size: -
DNA: TGTGCCAGCAGCTTCGGGGGCGTGTCAGATACGCAGTATTTT
CDR3: CASSFGGVSDTQYF

V: TRBV7-2
J: TRBJ1-5
D: -
size: -
DNA: TGTGCCAGCAGCGCGGCAGGGGCGCTTACGAGCAATCAGCCCCAGCATTTT
CDR3: CASSAAGALTSNQPQHF

V: TRBV6-5
J: TRBJ2-2
D: TRBD2
size: -
DNA: TGTGCCAGCAGGTCTAGCGGGAGGAACACCGGGGAGCTGTTTTTT
CDR3: CASRSSGRNTGELFF

V: TRBV29-1
J: TRBJ1-1
D: -
size: -
DNA: TGCAGCGTTCTCAGGGGACACAACACTGAAGCTTTCTTT
CDR3: CSVLRGHNTEAFF

V: TRBV9
J: TRBJ1-3
D: -
size: -
DNA: TGTGCCAGCAGCTTGCGGGCCAACTCTGGAAACACCATATATTTT
CDR3: CASSLRANSGNTIYF

V: TRBV5-1
J: TRBJ2-1
D: -
size: -
DNA: TGCGCCAGCAGCCCTTACCGGGGGCCCTACAATGAGCAGTTCTTC
CDR3: CASSPYRGPYNEQFF

V: TRBV5-4
J: TRBJ1-4
D: TRBD1
size: -
DNA: TGTGCCAGCACCCCTGACAGGGGTGAAAAACTGTTTTTT
CDR3: CASTPDRGEKLFF

V: TRBV28
J: TRBJ2-7
D: TRBD2
size: -
DNA: TGTGCCAGCAGTCCCCGACTAGCGGGGAACTACGAGCAGTACTTC
CDR3: CASSPRLAGNYEQYF

V: TRBV14
J: TRBJ2-3
D: -
size: -
DNA: TGTGCCAGCAGCCAAGTTGGGGGGCAGGTCGCAGATACGCAGTATTTT
CDR3: CASSQVGGQVADTQYF

V: TRBV6-5
J: TRBJ2-7
D: -
size: -
DNA: TGTGCCAGCAGCCGACAGTACGAGCAGTACTTC
CDR3: CASSRQYEQYF

V: TRBV19
J: TRBJ2-7
D: TRBD2
size: -
DNA: TGTGCCAGTAGTATATTCATAGCGGGACCTAGAACCTACGAGCAGTACTTC
CDR3: CASSIFIAGPRTYEQYF

V: TRBV18
J: TRBJ2-5
D: -
size: many
DNA: TGTGCCAGCTCACCCCAAGAGACCCAGTACTTC
CDR3: CASSPQETQYF

V: TRBV25-1
J: TRBJ1-3
D: TRBD1
size: -
DNA: TGTGCCAGCAGTGACTACAGGGGGTCTGGAAACACCATATATTTT
CDR3: CASSDYRGSGNTIYF

V: TRBV5-1
J: TRBJ2-2
D: -
size: -
DNA: TGCGCCAGCAGCTTGGCGGGATCCTTGAACACCGGGGAGCTGTTTTTT
CDR3: CASSLAGSLNTGELFF

V: TRBV2
J: TRBJ1-5
D: -
size: -
DNA: TGTGCCAGCAGTGAATTGAAATCTCAGCCCCAGCATTTT
CDR3: CASSELKSQPQHF

V: TRBV19
J: TRBJ1-1
D: TRBD1
size: -
DNA: TGTGCCAGTAGTCGCAGGGGGGACACTGAAGCTTTCTTT
CDR3: CASSRRGDTEAFF

V: TRBV28
J: TRBJ1-6
D: -
size: -
DNA: TGTGCCAGCAGTTTAGGTGGGGTATCTAATTCACCCCTCCACTTT
CDR3: CASSLGGVSNSPLHF

V: TRBV28
J: TRBJ2-1
D: TRBD2
size: -
DNA: TGTGCCAGCACTAAAAGAGCGGGATTATTTAATGAGCAGTTCTTC
CDR3: CASTKRAGLFNEQFF

V: TRBV7-2
J: TRBJ2-7
D: TRBD1
size: -
DNA: TGTGCCAGCAGCTTCGGGACAGGGGCCTACGAGCAGTACTTC
CDR3: CASSFGTGAYEQYF

V: TRBV28
J: TRBJ1-2
D: TRBD1
size: -
DNA: TGTGCCAGCAGCCACAGGGGAGGGATCCCCCTTGGCTACACCTTC
CDR3: CASSHRGGIPLGYTF

V: TRBV6-5
J: TRBJ1-1
D: -
size: -
DNA: TGTGCCGCCTTATGGGGAACGAACACTGAAGCTTTCTTT
CDR3: CAALWGTNTEAFF

V: TRBV6-1
J: TRBJ1-2
D: -
size: -
DNA: TGTGCCAGCAGTGAGACTAACTATGGCTACACCTTC
CDR3: CASSETNYGYTF

V: TRBV21-1
J: TRBJ1-1
D: -
size: -
DNA: TGTGCCAGCAGCAAAGAGGGTATGGGAGTTCATAAAGCTTTCTTT
CDR3: CASSKEGMGVHKAFF

V: TRBV10-3
J: TRBJ2-7
D: -
size: -
DNA: TGTGCCATCACCCCCTCGGGCTCCTACGAGCAGTACTTC
CDR3: CAITPSGSYEQYF

V: TRBV19
J: TRBJ2-3
D: TRBD2
size: -
DNA: TGTGCCAGTAGTTCCAACCAGGGACTAGCGGATACTCGGACAGATACGCAGTATTTT
CDR3: CASSSNQGLADTRTDTQYF

V: TRBV18
J: TRBJ2-3
D: TRBD1
size: -
DNA: TGTGCCAGCTCGCCGGGACAGGGGGAATGGGCAGATACGCAGTATTTT
CDR3: CASSPGQGEWADTQYF

V: TRBV5-3
J: TRBJ2-2
D: TRBD2
size: -
DNA: TGTGCCGTTGGCGGGGGATGCACCGGGGAGCTGTTTTTT
CDR3: CAVGGGCTGELFF